These 17 T cell receptor beta chains came from one sample sequenced in a study of T-cell memory formation after mild COVID-19. MiXCR, run by TCRdb on the 5' RACE reads, gives a single entry per CDR3 protein. The sample has fewer than 550,000 distinct CDR3 sequences, around 19% seen once; the top ten hold roughly 8%. Material for sequencing was PBMCs or a T cell subset sorted from them (not recorded which). Receptors originate from an adult woman who had mild COVID-19 (a few samples of this study predate the infection). Cell type and time point are not known.

J is TRBJ1-2 and V is TRBV4-1, with unresolved D. This CDR3 has 13 amino acids. Germline values: CDR1 MGHRA, CDR2 YSYEKL. V shed 4 bases and J shed 4 bases, with 10 bases lying between them. The CDR3 protein is CASSPIVGYGYTF. In nucleotides, the CDR3 is TGCGCCAGCAGCCCCATCGTGGGCTATGGCTACACCTTC.

This clonotype was detected a few times. The rearrangement uses TRBV6-5 and TRBJ2-2; D possibly uses TRBD1 or TRBD2 (5 bases each). V gave up 4 bases and J gave up 5 bases, with 14 bases separating them. CDR1 MNHEY and CDR2 SVGAGI come from the germline V gene. This CDR3 contains 15 residues. CDR3 in amino acids: CASSSGGVKTGELFF. Here the CDR3 DNA reads TGTGCCAGCAGTTCTGGGGGAGTAAAGACCGGGGAGCTGTTTTTT.

This clonotype was counted between two and nine times. J is TRBJ2-3 and V is TRBV15, with D possibly matching TRBD2 (6 bases). The CDR3 runs 13 residues. In germline, CDR1 is LNHNV, CDR2 YYDKDF (reference sequence). V was clipped by 5 bases and J by 8 bases, with 14 bases between them. The CDR3 DNA reads as TGTGCCACCAGCTCCTCGGACGGGGGTACGCAGTATTTT. Translation gives CATSSSDGGTQYF.

The genes are TRBV6-6 and TRBJ2-7; 7 bases align to TRBD1. From germline, CDR1 is MNHNY and CDR2 SVGAGI (reference sequence). V was clipped by 5 bases and J by 1 base; unmatched bases: 8. This CDR3 region has 15 residues. CDR3 nucleotide sequence: TGTGCCAGCAGTAGACCGGACAGGTCTTCCTACGAGCAGTACTTC. Residues: CASSRPDRSSYEQYF.

This clonotype has more than one count but fewer than ten. This rearrangement joins TRBV11-3 to TRBJ1-1; D is ambiguous. This CDR3 has 15 amino acids. Germline V CDR1 and CDR2: SGHNT, YENEEA. V lost 1 base to trimming and J lost 2 bases, with 11 bases between them. This CDR3 is CASSLASEANTEAFF. The CDR3 DNA sequence: TGTGCCAGCAGCTTAGCGTCAGAGGCCAACACTGAAGCTTTCTTT.

This clonotype was seen a few times. V is TRBV18 and J is TRBJ2-1; no clear D gene. The CDR3 has 15 amino acids. CDR1 is KGHSH and CDR2 is LQKENI in the germline V gene. Trimming left V 0 bases short and J 2 bases short, with 8 bases between. In DNA, the CDR3 is TGTGCCAGCTCACCACCGGAATCCCCCTACAATGAGCAGTTCTTC. This gives the protein CASSPPESPYNEQFF.

The chain has TRBV7-3 and TRBJ1-1; D is perhaps TRBD1 (6 bases). In germline, CDR1 is SGHTA, CDR2 FQGTGA. The length of the CDR3 is 16 residues. The V end lost 0 bases, the J end lost 11 bases, and 22 bases lay between the germline ends. This CDR3 reads CASSLTPGSGVSSAFF. CDR3 in DNA: TGTGCCAGCAGCTTAACGCCCGGGTCAGGGGTATCGTCGGCTTTCTTT.

The chain carries TRBV7-9 and TRBJ2-1, with TRBD2 identical over 10 bases. With 5 bases clipped from V and 3 bases from J, the junction kept 4 bases outside the gene matches. The germline CDR1 and CDR2 sequences are SEHNR and FQNEAQ (reference sequence). This CDR3 has 15 residues. CDR3 nucleotide sequence: TGTGCCAGCAGCACGGGACTAGCGTACTACAATGAGCAGTTCTTC. Its protein is CASSTGLAYYNEQFF.

This clonotype showed up just a few times. The V gene is TRBV14, the J gene TRBJ1-2; 10 positions match TRBD1. Germline CDR1 reads SGHDN; CDR2 reads FVKESK. V lost 5 bases and J lost 3; bases outside the gene matches: 6. This CDR3 has 15 amino acids. The CDR3 protein is CASSTGTGVYYGYTF. The CDR3 nucleotides are TGTGCCAGCAGCACCGGGACAGGGGTCTACTATGGCTACACCTTC.

The chain joins TRBV2 to TRBJ2-2; 10 nucleotides agree with TRBD2. V was pared by 7 bases and J by 5 bases, with 4 bases of the junction left unmatched. CDR3 length: 14 amino acids. Per germline, CDR1 SNHLY and CDR2 FYNNEI. CDR3 nucleotides: TGTGCCAGCATAGCGGGACTAGCGACCGGGGAGCTGTTTTTT. It encodes CASIAGLATGELFF. The whole variable domain, remainder taken from reference TRBV2 and TRBJ2-2, is EPEVTQTPSHQVTQMGQEVILRCVPISNHLYFYWYRQILGQKVEFLVSFYNNEISEKSEIFDDQFSVERPDGSNFTLKIRSTKLEDSAMYFCASIAGLATGELFFGEGSRLTVL.

V usage is TRBV5-1 and J usage is TRBJ2-7; TRBD2 might be the D (6 bases). The CDR3 totals 13 residues. The V gene's germline CDR1 is SGHRS and CDR2 YFSETQ. Trimming removed 4 bases at V and 6 bases at J, with 14 bases between. The CDR3: CASSRAEGGEQYF. The DNA for the CDR3 is TGCGCCAGCAGCCGTGCCGAGGGAGGCGAGCAGTACTTC.

This clonotype was counted a few times. V usage is TRBV5-1 and J usage is TRBJ1-5; D ambiguous. Looked up from germline, CDR1 is SGHRS and CDR2 is YFSETQ. The CDR3 contains 14 residues. Trimming left V 4 bases short and J 2 bases short, with 10 bases between. CDR3 coding DNA: TGCGCCAGCAGCCTCAGCTATGGCAATCAGCCCCAGCATTTT. It is translated as CASSLSYGNQPQHF. Supplemented by reference TRBV5-1 and TRBJ1-5, the full variable domain reads KAGVTQTPRYLIKTRGQQVTLSCSPISGHRSVSWYQQTPGQGLQFLFEYFSETQRNKGNFPGRFSGRQFSNSRSEMNVSTLELGDSALYLCASSLSYGNQPQHFGDGTRLSIL.

The J gene is TRBJ2-5, the V gene TRBV5-6, with D perhaps matching TRBD2 (5 bases). V lost 0 bases and J lost 3, with 6 bases in between. Germline CDR1 reads SGHDT; CDR2 reads YYEEEE. The CDR3 has 13 residues. CDR3 residues: CASSLDGEETQYF. CDR3 bases: TGTGCCAGCAGCTTGGACGGGGAAGAGACCCAGTACTTC.

This clonotype has more than one count but fewer than ten. V is TRBV12-3 or TRBV12-4 and J is TRBJ2-7; TRBD1 agrees at 10 bases. This CDR3 has 15 residues. V was clipped by 6 bases and J by 5 bases; unmatched bases: 10. The CDR3 DNA follows: TGTGCCAGCAGGGGACATAGGACAGGGGGAGACGAGCAGTACTTC. Translating it yields CASRGHRTGGDEQYF.

In this sample, this clonotype turned up a few times. At one end, the junction sequence differs from germline, possibly due to a read error. The chain joins TRBV20-1 to TRBJ1-2; D is unresolved. The CDR3 runs 10 residues. The V gene's germline CDR1 is DFQATT and CDR2 SNEGSKA (reference sequence). CDR3 coding DNA: TGCAGTGCTAAGGCGGTCCCAACTTCCTTC. Protein: CSAKAVPTSF.

This clonotype was observed a handful of times. The V and J genes are TRBV29-1 and TRBJ2-7; 7 positions agree with TRBD1. Germline V gives CDR1 SQVTM, CDR2 ANQGSEA. The CDR3 has 13 residues. The V and J ends lost 7 bases and 3 bases, in that order; junction bases with no gene match: 9. The CDR3 DNA sequence: TGCAGCGCCCTGACAGGGCCACGCTACGAGCAGTACTTC. Translation: CSALTGPRYEQYF.

This clonotype was recorded a few times. The genes are TRBV12-3 or TRBV12-4 and TRBJ2-1; a weak D match, TRBD1 (9 bases). CDR3 length: 16 residues. V was cut by 5 bases and J by 6 bases, with 20 bases left in between. This chain's CDR3 is CASSPYRGRGANEQFF. CDR3 nucleotide sequence: TGTGCCAGCAGTCCGTACAGGGGGCGGGGGGCCAATGAGCAGTTCTTC.